The 19 T cell receptor beta chains listed next were all sequenced from one sample in a study of T cell repertoires in cytomegalovirus infection. Each CDR3 protein gets one entry after TCRdb re-called the reads with MiXCR. Counted here are 50,000 or so distinct CDR3 sequences, over 15% occurring once; the ten biggest clones make up 64%. What these receptors recognize is not known. Sequenced material: CD8+ T cells from cultured PBMCs, taken from culture after CMV antigen stimulation. The receptor source for this set is a human donor in good health (CMV status not recorded). Some clones in this sample may be carry-over from other donors' samples.

This clonotype was found once. The gene calls are TRBV3-1 and TRBJ2-5; 8 bases are shared with TRBD1. The V gene end was trimmed by 5 bases and the J gene end by 1 base; junction bases not matched to a gene: 0. The CDR3 loop spans 13 amino acids. CDR1 and CDR2 from the germline V gene are LGHDT and YNNKEL (reference sequence). The CDR3 nucleotides read TGTGCCAGCAGCGACAGGGGCCAAGAGACCCAGTACTTC. The encoded protein is CASSDRGQETQYF.

This clonotype has a count of ten or more. The rearrangement uses TRBV6-1 and TRBJ2-2; the D is unclear. The CDR3 extends over 14 amino acids. V was shortened by 1 base and J by 1 base, with 4 bases between the two germline ends. Germline CDR1 MNHNS, CDR2 SASEGT. This CDR3 is CASSEGRNTGELFF. In DNA, the CDR3 is TGTGCCAGCAGTGAAGGGAGGAACACCGGGGAGCTGTTTTTT.

This clonotype was found a few times. CDR3 in DNA: TGTGCCAGCAGTTACCGGGGGGGCAATCAGCCCCAGCATTTT. Its protein is CASSYRGGNQPQHF. The J gene is TRBJ1-5, the V gene TRBV6-5, with D maybe TRBD1 (5 bases). The germline V gene encodes CDR1 MNHEY and CDR2 SVGAGI. The ends were cut back, 2 bases at V and 2 bases at J, with 7 bases in the middle. The CDR3 runs to 14 residues.

This clonotype was seen at least ten times. The V and J genes are TRBV7-9 and TRBJ1-2; 10 nucleotides align to TRBD1. Per germline, CDR1 SEHNR and CDR2 FQNEAQ (reference sequence). CDR3 length: 17 residues. The junction had 15 bases not matched to a gene; V was cut back by 5 bases and J by 6 bases. Here the CDR3 reads CASSHILPGQGSDGYTF. DNA for the CDR3: TGTGCCAGCAGCCACATCCTCCCGGGACAGGGGTCCGATGGCTACACCTTC.

The J gene is TRBJ2-7, the V gene TRBV2; D gene uncertain. The germline CDR1 and CDR2 sequences are SNHLY and FYNNEI. There are 18 residues in the CDR3. The germline V and J ends were trimmed by 4 bases and 1 base, with 23 bases remaining between them. CDR3 residues: CASSAKGILAMLSYEQYF. The CDR3 coding sequence is TGTGCCAGCAGTGCCAAAGGAATCTTAGCTATGTTATCCTACGAGCAGTACTTC.

The chain employs TRBV12-3 or TRBV12-4 and TRBJ2-1; 11 nucleotides align to TRBD2. V shed 8 bases, J shed 8 bases, and the junction held 11 bases outside the gene matches. The length of the CDR3 is 15 residues. DNA for the CDR3: TGTGCCAGCGGAATACTAGCGGGAGACCAGGATGAGCAGTTCTTC. This gives the protein CASGILAGDQDEQFF.

V and J are TRBV12-3 or TRBV12-4 and TRBJ1-1, with 8 bases matching TRBD1. The J segment lost 4 bases and the V segment lost 6 bases, leaving 7 bases of the junction unmatched. CDR3 size: 14 residues. The CDR3 here is CASRALDRVTEAFF. The CDR3 bases are TGTGCCAGCAGGGCTTTGGACAGGGTCACTGAAGCTTTCTTT.

This chain uses TRBV6-1 with TRBJ1-5, with 9 nucleotides matching TRBD1. CDR3 length equals 16 residues. CDR1 and CDR2 (germline): MNHNS, SASEGT. Germline trimming cut 2 bases from V and 3 bases from J; bases unmatched to any gene: 5. CDR3 in DNA: TGTGCCAGCAGTGAACGGACAGGGGACATCAATCAGCCCCAGCATTTT. Encoded protein: CASSERTGDINQPQHF.

Only one count was recorded for this clonotype. This rearrangement joins TRBV7-9 to TRBJ2-5; the D gene is possibly TRBD2 (6 bases). The germline V and J ends were trimmed by 4 bases and 1 base, with 13 bases remaining between them. CDR1 and CDR2 from the germline V gene are SEHNR and FQNEAQ (reference sequence). This CDR3 spans 15 amino acids. The CDR3: CASSSPGLFQETQYF. In nucleotides, the CDR3 is TGTGCCAGCAGCTCTCCGGGACTGTTCCAAGAGACCCAGTACTTC.

The V gene is TRBV4-3, the J gene TRBJ1-5; tentative D call: TRBD1 (6 bases). The CDR3 contains 16 residues. CDR1 and CDR2 from the germline V gene are LGHNA and YSLEER. V shed 4 bases and J shed 3 bases, with 16 bases lying between them. The DNA for the CDR3 is TGCGCCAGCAGCCGAACGAGACAGGAGATCAATCAGCCCCAGCATTTT. Translating gives CASSRTRQEINQPQHF.

In this sample, this clonotype turned up a few times. The chain combines TRBV7-9 with TRBJ2-1; possibly TRBD2 for D (6 bases). Germline CDR1 is SEHNR and CDR2 is FQNEAQ (reference sequence). The CDR3 extends over 14 amino acids. V lost 7 bases and J 3 bases, leaving 13 bases between the germline ends. CDR3 nucleotide sequence: TGTGCCAGCAACCTGGAGGGCTACTACAATGAGCAGTTCTTC. It specifies CASNLEGYYNEQFF.

In this sample, this clonotype turned up once. The genes are TRBV14 and TRBJ2-2, with a possible D match to TRBD1 (7 bases). The CDR3 covers 17 residues. Germline V gene sequence: CDR1 SGHDN, CDR2 FVKESK. V was cut by 4 bases and J by 4 bases, with 19 bases left in between. For the CDR3, the DNA is TGTGCCAGCAGCCCCCGGGGAGGCCAGGGGGGCACCGGGGAGCTGTTTTTT. Translating it yields CASSPRGGQGGTGELFF. The full variable domain, in which reference TRBV14 and TRBJ2-2 provide the parts outside the CDR3, is EAGVTQFPSHSVIEKGQTVTLRCDPISGHDNLYWYRRVMGKEIKFLLHFVKESKQDESGMPNNRFLAERTGGTYSTLKVQPAELEDSGVYFCASSPRGGQGGTGELFFGEGSRLTVL.

This clonotype was counted a few times. The V and J genes are TRBV27 and TRBJ2-1; no reliable D call. Germline V lookup: CDR1 MNHEY, CDR2 SMNVEV (reference sequence). The germline V and J ends were trimmed by 2 bases and 3 bases, with 5 bases remaining between them. The CDR3 consists of 13 residues. In DNA form, the CDR3 reads TGTGCCAGCAGTTTAAACAGCTACAATGAGCAGTTCTTC. It yields the protein CASSLNSYNEQFF.

The chain carries TRBV12-3 or TRBV12-4 and TRBJ1-5; D not resolved. With 8 bases removed from V and 4 bases from J, the gap between germline ends came to 9 bases. This CDR3 is built from 12 residues. The CDR3 DNA sequence: TGTGCCAGCCGGGAAACTAATCAGCCCCAGCATTTT. Amino acid sequence: CASRETNQPQHF.

This clonotype was counted a few times. The rearrangement links TRBV7-8 to TRBJ2-1; D is perhaps TRBD2 (6 bases). Germline CDR1 SGHVS, CDR2 FQNEAQ. CDR3 length: 18 amino acids. V shed 2 bases and J shed 4 bases, with 21 bases lying between them. The CDR3 protein is CASSLLMARGRRYNEQFF. CDR3 coding DNA: TGTGCCAGCAGCTTACTTATGGCTCGGGGGAGGAGATACAATGAGCAGTTCTTC. The complete variable domain, with remaining parts taken from reference TRBV7-8 and TRBJ2-1, reads GAGVSQSPRYKVAKRGQDVALRCDPISGHVSLFWYQQALGQGPEFLTYFQNEAQLDKSGLPSDRFFAERPEGSVSTLKIQRTQQEDSAVYLCASSLLMARGRRYNEQFFGPGTRLTVL.

Ten or more counts support this clonotype. This chain uses TRBV6-1 with TRBJ2-7, with 7 bases fitting TRBD2. The CDR3 runs 14 residues. The V gene end was trimmed by 5 bases and the J gene end by 0 bases; junction bases not matched to a gene: 4. Per germline, CDR1 MNHNS and CDR2 SASEGT. The CDR3 loop is CASSRGGTSYEQYF. The CDR3 DNA follows: TGTGCCAGCAGTCGCGGGGGAACCTCCTACGAGCAGTACTTC.

This chain links TRBV29-1 with TRBJ1-1; 9 nucleotides line up with TRBD1. Per the germline V gene, CDR1 is SQVTM and CDR2 is ANQGSEA. This CDR3 spans 16 amino acids. With 3 bases clipped from V and 1 base from J, the junction kept 9 bases outside the gene matches. CDR3 in amino acids: CSVDSGQGWGNTEAFF. The CDR3 DNA follows: TGCAGCGTTGATTCTGGACAGGGGTGGGGGAACACTGAAGCTTTCTTT.

The genes are TRBV5-5 and TRBJ1-1, with a weak D call TRBD1 (5 bases). The CDR3 contains 13 residues. V lost 6 bases, J lost 0 bases, and 9 bases lay in between. CDR1 SGHKS and CDR2 YYEKEE come from the germline V gene (reference sequence). The DNA of the CDR3 is TGTGCCAGCAATTGGGACCTGAACACTGAAGCTTTCTTT. Protein: CASNWDLNTEAFF.

The chain joins TRBV6-1 to TRBJ2-2, with 11 bases that match TRBD1. Germline CDR1 MNHNS, CDR2 SASEGT. This CDR3 contains 16 residues. Unmatched junction bases numbered 4, after V lost 3 bases and J lost 4 bases. In nucleotides, the CDR3 is TGTGCCAGCAGTGAGAGGACAGGGGGCTTCACCGGGGAGCTGTTTTTT. It is translated as CASSERTGGFTGELFF.